Presented here are 26 T cell receptor beta chains from one specimen sequenced in a study of radiation and T cells in renal cell carcinoma. The sample's time point: baseline pretreatment blood. As for treatment: 15 Gy SBRT to primary tumor, nephrectomy 4 weeks later. Some clones are missing from TCRdb's copy, which holds only in-frame ones; the method was immunoSEQ multiplex PCR. This sample has 150,000 or so clones; around 89% occur once, and the top ten carry 4.1%. Specimen: blood, collected from a patient whose treatment included radiotherapy and nephrectomy. These receptors originate from a woman aged 65 to 85 with renal cell carcinoma.

The chain uses TRBV7-2 and TRBJ2-3; D is undetermined. The CDR3 length is 16 residues. Germline CDR1 SGHTA, CDR2 FQGNSA. V dropped 2 bases and J dropped 5 bases, with 17 bases sitting between them. Here the CDR3 DNA reads TGTGCCAGCAGCTTACGCGGCCCACCCCGGGTAGATACGCAGTATTTT. It encodes CASSLRGPPRVDTQYF. The full variable domain, its missing parts supplied by reference TRBV7-2 and TRBJ2-3, is GAGVSQSPSNKVTEKGKDVELRCDPISGHTALYWYRQSLGQGLEFLIYFQGNSAPDKSGLPSDRFSAERTGGSVSTLTIQRTQQEDSAVYLCASSLRGPPRVDTQYFGPGTRLTVL.

The genes are TRBV10-3 and TRBJ2-5; 8 bases align to TRBD1. Germline V gene lookup returns CDR1 ENHRY and CDR2 SYGVKD. This CDR3 spans 16 amino acids. V gave up 0 bases and J gave up 5 bases; unmatched junction bases: 8. The CDR3 DNA sequence: TGTGCCATCAGTGAGTCCCAGGGGGCAGGTGAGGAGACCCAGTACTTC. Its protein is CAISESQGAGEETQYF.

The CDR3 region has the DNA TGCGCCAGCAGCCATTCGACAGGGAAGTTAGGAGAGCAGTACTTC. As protein: CASSHSTGKLGEQYF. This chain connects TRBV4-1 to TRBJ2-7; TRBD1 aligns across 7 bases. CDR3 length: 15 amino acids. The V segment lost 3 bases and the J segment 7 bases; nucleotides outside the gene matches: 12. Germline V gene lookup returns CDR1 MGHRA and CDR2 YSYEKL.

This clone was observed a few times. The chain employs TRBV4-1 and TRBJ1-1, with D uncertain. The CDR3 is made up of 13 amino acids. The germline gives CDR1 MGHRA, CDR2 YSYEKL. Trimming took off 4 bases at V and 5 bases at J, with 11 bases between the two ends. CDR3 nucleotide sequence: TGCGCCAGCAGCCCCCGGTCGGGTACTGAAGCTTTCTTT. It yields the protein CASSPRSGTEAFF.

In this sample, this clone turned up a few times. This chain joins TRBV5-1 and TRBJ1-1, with 8 nucleotides matching TRBD1. This CDR3 comprises 14 residues. Trimming at V came to 6 bases and at J to 4 bases, leaving 8 bases not matched to a gene. The germline CDR1 and CDR2 sequences are SGHRS and YFSETQ. The CDR3 DNA is TGCGCCAGCATGGCCGGCCAGGGGGCCACTGAAGCTTTCTTT. Its protein is CASMAGQGATEAFF.

The V and J genes are TRBV7-2 and TRBJ2-7, with unresolved D. The CDR3 is 16 residues long. Germline V gives CDR1 SGHTA, CDR2 FQGNSA. Trimming shortened V by 0 bases and J by 0 bases, and 12 bases separated the two germline ends. In nucleotides, the CDR3 is TGTGCCAGCAGCTTAGCCTTTTCGAGGAGCTCCTACGAGCAGTACTTC. Protein: CASSLAFSRSSYEQYF.

The chain couples TRBV27 to TRBJ2-7; D is undetermined. Germline V lookup: CDR1 MNHEY, CDR2 SMNVEV (reference sequence). The CDR3 extends over 14 amino acids. V gave up 5 bases and J gave up 0 bases, with 11 bases separating them. In DNA, the CDR3 is TGTGCCAGCAGTCCGAGACGTGACTCCTACGAGCAGTACTTC. Protein product: CASSPRRDSYEQYF.

The CDR3 loop reads CASSQDLSPAGGATTDTQYF. In DNA, the CDR3 is TGCGCCAGCAGCCAAGACTTATCTCCAGCGGGCGGGGCGACCACAGATACGCAGTATTTT. J is TRBJ2-3 and V is TRBV4-1; tentative D call: TRBD2 (6 bases). The V gene lost 0 bases and the J gene lost 2 bases, with 24 bases spanning the gap. The germline gives CDR1 MGHRA, CDR2 YSYEKL. This CDR3 comprises 20 residues.

This clone was seen just once. This chain connects TRBV5-4 to TRBJ2-3; D not certain. V lost 1 base to trimming and J lost 3 bases, with 9 bases between them. From germline, CDR1 is SGHNT and CDR2 YYREEE (reference sequence). CDR3 size: 14 residues. The CDR3 DNA is TGTGCCAGCAGCTTGAGGTTAGGGACAGATACGCAGTATTTT. Translation gives CASSLRLGTDTQYF.

The V call is TRBV19, the J call TRBJ1-1, with D unresolved. This CDR3 spans 13 amino acids. CDR1 and CDR2 from the germline V gene are LNHDA and SQIVND (reference sequence). Deletions cut 3 bases from V and 1 base from J, with 6 bases between. The CDR3 DNA sequence: TGTGCCAGTAGTATCAGGCAGAACACTGAAGCTTTCTTT. Translated, it gives CASSIRQNTEAFF.

The V call is TRBV5-1, the J call TRBJ2-5, with unresolved D. Germline CDR1 reads SGHRS; CDR2 reads YFSETQ. V dropped 0 bases and J dropped 5 bases, with 5 bases sitting between them. The CDR3 extends over 12 amino acids. The DNA for the CDR3 is TGCGCCAGCAGCTTGGCCGCGGAGACCCAGTACTTC. Its translation is CASSLAAETQYF. The full variable domain, in which reference TRBV5-1 and TRBJ2-5 provide the parts outside the CDR3, is KAGVTQTPRYLIKTRGQQVTLSCSPISGHRSVSWYQQTPGQGLQFLFEYFSETQRNKGNFPGRFSGRQFSNSRSEMNVSTLELGDSALYLCASSLAAETQYFGPGTRLLVL.

The genes are TRBV19 and TRBJ1-3; no clear D gene. Germline lookup yields CDR1 LNHDA and CDR2 SQIVND (reference sequence). The CDR3 has 15 residues. Trimming shortened V by 6 bases and J by 0 bases, and 12 bases separated the two germline ends. CDR3 DNA: TGTGCCAGTAGGAGCGACGGAACCTCTGGAAACACCATATATTTT. It is translated as CASRSDGTSGNTIYF.

The rearrangement uses TRBV21-1 and TRBJ2-1; TRBD1 reflects the table's D call only, with no check against the DNA. TRBV21-1 is a recognized pseudogene. The CDR3 is 18 amino acids. Here the CDR3 reads CASSKGFRTGPSYNEQFF. CDR3 nucleotide sequence: TGTGCCAGCAGCAAAGGATTTCGGACAGGGCCGTCCTACAATGAGCAGTTCTTC.

V usage is TRBV7-3 and J usage is TRBJ2-7; the match to TRBD1 covers 7 bases. The germline V gene has CDR1 SGHTA and CDR2 FQGTGA. The CDR3 has 13 amino acids. V dropped 5 bases and J dropped 5; count of bases not matched to a gene: 6. In DNA, the CDR3 is TGTGCCAGCAGCACGACAGGGTTCCACGAGCAGTACTTC. Encoded protein: CASSTTGFHEQYF.

The gene calls are TRBV5-4 and TRBJ1-1; no clear D. The V gene's germline CDR1 is SGHNT and CDR2 YYREEE (reference sequence). V lost 4 bases, J lost 0 bases, and 10 bases lay in between. This CDR3 comprises 14 residues. For the CDR3, the DNA is TGTGCCAGCAGCACAGACATCATGAACACTGAAGCTTTCTTT. It encodes CASSTDIMNTEAFF.

The V call is TRBV4-2, the J call TRBJ1-2; D not certain. V was cut by 0 bases and J by 1 base, with 9 bases left in between. Looked up from germline, CDR1 is LGHNA and CDR2 is YNFKEQ. The CDR3 is 15 residues long. The CDR3 nucleotides read TGTGCCAGCAGCCAAGACGCAGGAATTAACTATGGCTACACCTTC. Protein: CASSQDAGINYGYTF.

The chain couples TRBV30 to TRBJ1-3, with a weak D call TRBD1 (5 bases). The CDR3 has 15 residues. Germline loops: CDR1 GTSNPN, CDR2 SVGIG (reference sequence). The germline V and J ends were trimmed by 3 bases and 3 bases, with 15 bases remaining between them. CDR3 region: CAWSPGTGFGNTIYF. In nucleotides, the CDR3 is TGTGCCTGGAGCCCTGGGACCGGATTTGGAAACACCATATATTTT.

CDR3 in amino acids: CASERGSNTEAFF. For the CDR3, the DNA is TGTGCCAGCGAACGGGGGTCGAACACTGAAGCTTTCTTT. The chain employs TRBV11-3 and TRBJ1-1; D may be TRBD1 (5 bases). Deletions cut 8 bases from V and 1 base from J, with 11 bases between. The CDR3 is 13 amino acids. CDR1 and CDR2 from the germline V gene are SGHNT and YENEEA.

This sequence joins TRBV7-2 and TRBJ1-1; TRBD1 might be the D (6 bases). The CDR3 contains 18 residues. Germline values: CDR1 SGHTA, CDR2 FQGNSA. With 5 bases removed from V and 2 bases from J, the gap between germline ends came to 24 bases. The DNA of the CDR3 is TGTGCCAGCAGCCTGCGTACCGGGACATTGACGGTAAACACTGAAGCTTTCTTT. It encodes CASSLRTGTLTVNTEAFF.

The J gene is TRBJ1-6, the V gene TRBV5-1; D ambiguous. Germline CDR1 and CDR2: SGHRS and YFSETQ. The CDR3 length is 16 residues. V was pared by 0 bases and J by 0 bases, with 7 bases between. The CDR3 region has the DNA TGCGCCAGCAGCTTGGGGTGGAGCTCCTATAATTCACCCCTCCACTTT. Protein product: CASSLGWSSYNSPLHF.

The chain carries TRBV4-3 and TRBJ1-1; D not resolved. V lost 1 base to trimming and J lost 6 bases, with 9 bases between them. Germline V gene data show CDR1 as LGHNA and CDR2 as YSLEER. The CDR3 totals 13 residues. The chain's CDR3 is CASSQVTSSEAFF. CDR3 DNA sequence: TGCGCCAGCAGCCAAGTCACGAGCTCTGAAGCTTTCTTT.

The gene calls are TRBV6-5 and TRBJ2-5; 7 bases are a match to TRBD1. V shed 4 bases and J 4 bases; nucleotides not matched to a gene: 6. From germline, CDR1 is MNHEY and CDR2 SVGAGI. The CDR3 loop spans 14 amino acids. DNA of the CDR3: TGTGCCAGCAGTTTGGCACAGGGGCTAGAGACCCAGTACTTC. Its protein product is CASSLAQGLETQYF.

J is TRBJ2-3 and V is TRBV30, with 11 positions matching TRBD2. Germline CDR1 GTSNPN, CDR2 SVGIG (reference sequence). The CDR3 covers 17 residues. V gave up 0 bases and J gave up 4 bases; unmatched junction bases: 9. CDR3 sequence (DNA): TGTGCCTGGAGTGTAGATAAGGGGACTAGCGGCGCAGATACGCAGTATTTT. It is translated as CAWSVDKGTSGADTQYF.

DNA of the CDR3: TGCGCCAGCAGTCACAAACAAAAACTTCGCGGGGGCAAAGGAAACACTGAAGCTTTCTTT. Amino acids: CASSHKQKLRGGKGNTEAFF. V gene TRBV23-1 combines with J gene TRBJ1-1; the D gene is possibly TRBD1 (6 bases). TRBV23-1 belongs to the ORF category, with a function that is uncertain. The CDR3 extends over 20 amino acids. Trimming took 3 bases from V and 2 from J, leaving 28 bases between them.

V usage is TRBV11-2 and J usage is TRBJ2-3; 7 bases match TRBD2. There are 15 residues in the CDR3. The ends lost 0 bases at V and 4 bases at J; junction bases unmatched: 4. Germline assignment: CDR1 SGHAT and CDR2 FQNNGV. DNA of the CDR3: TGTGCCAGCAGCTTAGATGGGACTACTGCAGATACGCAGTATTTT. This translates into CASSLDGTTADTQYF.

This chain links TRBV5-1 with TRBJ1-1, with no clear D. Trimming took off 0 bases at V and 2 bases at J, with 5 bases between the two ends. Germline values: CDR1 SGHRS, CDR2 YFSETQ. The CDR3 extends over 13 amino acids. CDR3 amino acids: CASSLESNTEAFF. The CDR3 coding sequence is TGCGCCAGCAGCTTGGAAAGTAACACTGAAGCTTTCTTT.